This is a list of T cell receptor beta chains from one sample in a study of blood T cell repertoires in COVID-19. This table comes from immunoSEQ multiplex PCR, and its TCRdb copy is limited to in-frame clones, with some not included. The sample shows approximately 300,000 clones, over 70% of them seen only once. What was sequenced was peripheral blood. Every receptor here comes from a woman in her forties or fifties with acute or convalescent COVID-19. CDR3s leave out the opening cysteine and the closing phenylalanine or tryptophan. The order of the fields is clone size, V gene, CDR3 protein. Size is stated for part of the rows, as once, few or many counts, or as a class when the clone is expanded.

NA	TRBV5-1	ASSLAAGPIGTEAF
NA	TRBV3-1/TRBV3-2	ASSQDPGGTYNEQF
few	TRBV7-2	ASSSTADLYNEQF
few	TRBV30	AWSIPRGAGNVYGYT
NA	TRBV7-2	ASLYRGEDTQY
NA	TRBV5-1	ASTQTGTGAYGYT
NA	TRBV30	AWRDRGVGNSEKLF
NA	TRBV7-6	ASSPRGVQAATGELF
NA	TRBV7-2	ASSPRGTGPGETQY
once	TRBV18	ASSLPGSNQPQH
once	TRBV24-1	ATSGRGYTDTQY
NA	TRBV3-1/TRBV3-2	ASSRANYGYT
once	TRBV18	ASSPQSMNTEAF
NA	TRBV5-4	ASSADRGSYNEQF
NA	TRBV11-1	ASSPGQGTNTEAF
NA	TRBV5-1	ASSPTSENTGELF
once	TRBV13	ASSLGDRSTDTQY
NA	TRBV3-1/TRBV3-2	ASSPTKIGSNQPQH
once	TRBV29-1	SVERGRTYNEQF
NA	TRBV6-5	ASRRGLGTDTQY
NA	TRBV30	AWSPGLDKETQY
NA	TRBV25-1	ASSDPRGTGELF
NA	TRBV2	ASSESAGANTGELF
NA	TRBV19	ASSVGTSGIQRGEQF
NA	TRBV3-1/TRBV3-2	ASSQTGQGREKLF
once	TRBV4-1	ASSQATQGADTQY
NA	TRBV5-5	ASGPAGINSPLH
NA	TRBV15	ATWSGPGGNTIY
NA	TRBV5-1	ASSLGKGLAGINEQF
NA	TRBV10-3	AISGANTEAF
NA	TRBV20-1	SALQGAEAF
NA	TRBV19	ASRPGGSFDEQF
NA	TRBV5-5	ASSLQGFTEAF
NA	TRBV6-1	ASSEQRGGNSPLH
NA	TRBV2	ASSRRRGDTEAF
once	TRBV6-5	ASSLRTGSGTDTQY
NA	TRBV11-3	ASSFSVNTEAF
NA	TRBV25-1	ASSAVGGAKNIQY
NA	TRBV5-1	ASSPDPQGATNEKLF
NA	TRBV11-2	ASSPLGTGRSTEAF
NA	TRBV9	ASSSNTGELF
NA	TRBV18	ASSPPSGGPYEQY
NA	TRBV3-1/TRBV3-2	ASSHFPTRDEQF
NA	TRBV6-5	ASSFHGQGGTEAF
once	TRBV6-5	ASSPDRDYGYT
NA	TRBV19	ASSIGRTVNYGYT
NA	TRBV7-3	ASSFDDRGEAF
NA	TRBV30	AWSPMTTVEAF
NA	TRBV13	ASSFTGGRFAEAF
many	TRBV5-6	ASSLRPGQGFNEKLF
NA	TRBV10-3	AIRAGTGGSPLH
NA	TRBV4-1	ASSRTPVGTGADTQY
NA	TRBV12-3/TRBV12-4	ASSSDRDRAF
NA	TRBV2	ASMRGGQETQY